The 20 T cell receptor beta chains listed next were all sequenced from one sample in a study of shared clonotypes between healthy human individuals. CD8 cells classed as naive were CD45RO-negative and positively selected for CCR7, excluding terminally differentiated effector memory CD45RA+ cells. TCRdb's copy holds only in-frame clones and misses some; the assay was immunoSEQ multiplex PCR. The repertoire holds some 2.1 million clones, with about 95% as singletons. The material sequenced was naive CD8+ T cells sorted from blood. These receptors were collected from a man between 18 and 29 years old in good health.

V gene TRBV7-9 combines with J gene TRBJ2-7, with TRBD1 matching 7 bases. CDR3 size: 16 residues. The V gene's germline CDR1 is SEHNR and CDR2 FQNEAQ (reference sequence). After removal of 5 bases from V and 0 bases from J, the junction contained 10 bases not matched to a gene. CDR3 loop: CASSPSTGLSSYEQYF. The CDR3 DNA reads TGTGCCAGCAGCCCGTCGACAGGGTTGAGCTCCTACGAGCAGTACTTC.

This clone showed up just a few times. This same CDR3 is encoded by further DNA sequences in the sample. The DNA of the CDR3 is TGTGCCAGCAGCCGAGGACGGTTTAATCAGCCCCAGCATTTT. Translating it yields CASSRGRFNQPQHF. The rearrangement uses TRBV7-2 and TRBJ1-5; D gene ambiguous. Germline V CDR1 and CDR2: SGHTA, FQGNSA. V was trimmed by 5 bases and J by 4 bases, leaving 12 bases between them. This CDR3 spans 14 amino acids.

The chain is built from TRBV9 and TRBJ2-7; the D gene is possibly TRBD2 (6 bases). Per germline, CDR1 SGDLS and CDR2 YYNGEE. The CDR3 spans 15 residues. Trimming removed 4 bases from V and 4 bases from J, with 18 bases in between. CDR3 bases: TGTGCCAGCAGCCCCTCGGGACTCTCACATTACGAGCAGTACTTC. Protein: CASSPSGLSHYEQYF.

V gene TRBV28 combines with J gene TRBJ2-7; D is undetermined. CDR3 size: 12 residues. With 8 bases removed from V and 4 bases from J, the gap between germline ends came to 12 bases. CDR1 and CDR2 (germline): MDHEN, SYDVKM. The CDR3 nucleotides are TGTGCCAGCGAATCCCCCCGGTACGAGCAGTACTTC. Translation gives CASESPRYEQYF.

The CDR3: CASSPADNTGELFF. The CDR3 nucleotides read TGTGCCAGTAGTCCAGCGGACAACACCGGGGAGCTGTTTTTT. V is TRBV19 and J is TRBJ2-2; D perhaps matches TRBD2 (5 bases). This CDR3 comprises 14 residues. Trimming stripped 5 bases from V and 2 bases from J, with 9 bases between. Germline loops: CDR1 LNHDA, CDR2 SQIVND (reference sequence).

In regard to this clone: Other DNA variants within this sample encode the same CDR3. DNA for the CDR3: TGTGCCAGCAGGACTTTGAACACTGAAGCTTTCTTT. This sequence encodes CASRTLNTEAFF. The chain joins TRBV6-5 to TRBJ1-1; D gene uncertain. Trimming shortened V by 6 bases and J by 0 bases, and 5 bases separated the two germline ends. The germline V gene has CDR1 MNHEY and CDR2 SVGAGI. The length of the CDR3 is 12 residues.

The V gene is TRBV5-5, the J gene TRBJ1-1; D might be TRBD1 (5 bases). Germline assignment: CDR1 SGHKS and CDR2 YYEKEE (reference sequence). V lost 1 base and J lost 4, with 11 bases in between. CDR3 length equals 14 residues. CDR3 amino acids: CASSLLGEITEAFF. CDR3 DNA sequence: TGTGCCAGCAGCTTGTTAGGGGAAATCACTGAAGCTTTCTTT.

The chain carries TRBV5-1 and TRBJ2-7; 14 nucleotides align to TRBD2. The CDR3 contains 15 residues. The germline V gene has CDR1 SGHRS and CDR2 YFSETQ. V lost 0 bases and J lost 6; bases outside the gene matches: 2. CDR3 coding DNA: TGCGCCAGCAGCTTGGAAGGACTAGCGGGAGGCGAGCAGTACTTC. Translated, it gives CASSLEGLAGGEQYF. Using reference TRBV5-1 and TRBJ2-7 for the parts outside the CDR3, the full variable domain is KAGVTQTPRYLIKTRGQQVTLSCSPISGHRSVSWYQQTPGQGLQFLFEYFSETQRNKGNFPGRFSGRQFSNSRSEMNVSTLELGDSALYLCASSLEGLAGGEQYFGPGTRLTVT.

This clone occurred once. The CDR3 DNA reads as TGTGCCTGGAGTGTAGGCGAGGGGGGCATTCAGTACTTC. It yields the protein CAWSVGEGGIQYF. The rearrangement links TRBV30 to TRBJ2-4; either TRBD1 or TRBD2 may supply D (6 bases each). The CDR3 runs to 13 residues. Trimming took off 0 bases at V and 9 bases at J, with 12 bases between the two ends. Germline-derived CDR1 and CDR2 are GTSNPN and SVGIG (reference sequence).

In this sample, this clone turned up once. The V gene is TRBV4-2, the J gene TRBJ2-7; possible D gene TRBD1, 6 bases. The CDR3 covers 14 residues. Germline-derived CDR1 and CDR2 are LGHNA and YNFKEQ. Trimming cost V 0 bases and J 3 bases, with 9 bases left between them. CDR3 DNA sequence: TGTGCCAGCAGCCAAGATAGGACAGACTACGAGCAGTACTTC. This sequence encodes CASSQDRTDYEQYF.

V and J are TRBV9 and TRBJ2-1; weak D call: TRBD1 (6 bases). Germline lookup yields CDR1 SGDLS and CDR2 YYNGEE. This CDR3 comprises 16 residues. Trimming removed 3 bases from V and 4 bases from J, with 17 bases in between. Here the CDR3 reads CASSDISGQLYNEQFF. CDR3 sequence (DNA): TGTGCCAGCAGCGACATCTCGGGACAACTTTACAATGAGCAGTTCTTC.

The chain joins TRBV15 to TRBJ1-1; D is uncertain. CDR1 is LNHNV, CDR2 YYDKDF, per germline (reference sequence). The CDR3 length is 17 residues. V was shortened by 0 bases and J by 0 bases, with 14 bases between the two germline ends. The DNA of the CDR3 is TGTGCCACCAGCAGAGATCGTCTGGAGGTTATGAACACTGAAGCTTTCTTT. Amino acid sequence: CATSRDRLEVMNTEAFF.

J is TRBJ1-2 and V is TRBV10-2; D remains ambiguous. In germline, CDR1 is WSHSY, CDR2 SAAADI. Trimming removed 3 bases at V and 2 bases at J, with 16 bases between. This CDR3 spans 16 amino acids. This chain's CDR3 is CASSDTVGSLNYGYTF. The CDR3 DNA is TGCGCCAGCAGTGATACGGTGGGCAGCCTGAACTATGGCTACACCTTC.

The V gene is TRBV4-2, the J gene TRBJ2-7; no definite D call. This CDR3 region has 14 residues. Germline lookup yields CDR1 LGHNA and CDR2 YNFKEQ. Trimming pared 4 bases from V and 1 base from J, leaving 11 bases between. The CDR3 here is CASSPSTPSYEQYF. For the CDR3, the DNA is TGTGCCAGCAGCCCTTCGACGCCTTCCTACGAGCAGTACTTC.

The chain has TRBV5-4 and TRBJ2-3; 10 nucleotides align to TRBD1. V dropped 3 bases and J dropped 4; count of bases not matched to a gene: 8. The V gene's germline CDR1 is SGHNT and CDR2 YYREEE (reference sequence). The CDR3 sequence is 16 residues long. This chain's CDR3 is CASSSPGTGDADTQYF. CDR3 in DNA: TGTGCCAGCAGCTCTCCCGGGACAGGGGACGCAGATACGCAGTATTTT.

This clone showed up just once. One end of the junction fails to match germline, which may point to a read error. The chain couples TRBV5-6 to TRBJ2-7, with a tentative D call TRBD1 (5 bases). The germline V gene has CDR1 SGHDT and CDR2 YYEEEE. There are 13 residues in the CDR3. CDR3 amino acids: CASSLGRSHEQYF. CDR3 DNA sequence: TGTGCCAGCAGTTTGGGGCGGTCCCACGAGCAGTACTTC. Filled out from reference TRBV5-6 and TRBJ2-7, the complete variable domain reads DAGVTQSPTHLIKTRGQQVTLRCSPKSGHDTVSWYQQALGQGPQFIFQYYEEEERQRGNFPDRFSGHQFPNYSSELNVNALLLGDSALYLCASSLGRSHEQYFGPGTRLTVT.

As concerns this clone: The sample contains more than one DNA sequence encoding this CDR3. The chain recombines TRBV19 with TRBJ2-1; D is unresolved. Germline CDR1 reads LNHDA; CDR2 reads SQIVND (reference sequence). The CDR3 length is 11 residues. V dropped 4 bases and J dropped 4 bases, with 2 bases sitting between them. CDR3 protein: CASSNYNEQFF. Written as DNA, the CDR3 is TGTGCCAGTAGTAATTACAATGAGCAGTTCTTC.

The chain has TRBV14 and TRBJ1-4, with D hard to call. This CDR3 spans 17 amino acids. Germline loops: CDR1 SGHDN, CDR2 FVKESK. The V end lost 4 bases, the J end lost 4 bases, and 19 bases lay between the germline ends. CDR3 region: CASSPQFFEGGNEKLFF. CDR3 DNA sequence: TGTGCCAGCAGCCCTCAATTTTTCGAGGGTGGTAATGAAAAACTGTTTTTT.

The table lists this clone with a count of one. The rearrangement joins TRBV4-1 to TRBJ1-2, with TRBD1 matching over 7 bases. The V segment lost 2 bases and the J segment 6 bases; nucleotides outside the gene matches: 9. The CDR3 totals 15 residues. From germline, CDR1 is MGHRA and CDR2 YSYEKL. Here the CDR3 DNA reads TGCGCCAGCAGCCAAATGACAGGGAGCTACCATGGCTACACCTTC. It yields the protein CASSQMTGSYHGYTF.

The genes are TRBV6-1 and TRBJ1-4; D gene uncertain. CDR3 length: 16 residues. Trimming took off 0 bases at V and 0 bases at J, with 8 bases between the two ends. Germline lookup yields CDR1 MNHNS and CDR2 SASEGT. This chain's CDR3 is CASSEAGWSTNEKLFF. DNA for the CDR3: TGTGCCAGCAGTGAAGCGGGTTGGTCAACTAATGAAAAACTGTTTTTT.